This T cell receptor (beta chain) was identified in a study of Graves' ophthalmopathy and Graves' hyperthyroidism. Study-level points and caveats: With around 88% sensitivity and roughly 77% specificity, a 13-signature model separated ophthalmopathy from stable hyperthyroidism.

Enrolled hyperthyroidism patients had a new diagnosis, a duration under 2 months, and an age of 18 to 65. The TCR beta CDR3 regions underwent amplification from RNA transcripts. After a first-round RT-PCR with HTBI primers, a second-round multiplex PCR was run. Via MiXCR, TCRdb re-called the multiplex PCR reads, giving one row per CDR3 protein. Here the sample spans over a million distinct CDR3 sequences, about two fifths being singletons. With regard to this clonotype: Its antigen is as yet unknown.

Germline V gene data show CDR1 as SGHDT and CDR2 as YYEEEE. There are 15 residues in the CDR3. V shed 2 bases and J 2 bases; nucleotides not matched to a gene: 4. The sample was peripheral blood or thyroid tissue (not recorded which). This TCR was recovered from an adult man with Graves' hyperthyroidism. This rearrangement joins TRBV5-6 to TRBJ2-5, with 9 nucleotides matching TRBD2. The CDR3 bases are TGTGCCAGCAGCTTCAAGACTAGCGGACAAGAGACCCAGTACTTC. Protein: CASSFKTSGQETQYF.